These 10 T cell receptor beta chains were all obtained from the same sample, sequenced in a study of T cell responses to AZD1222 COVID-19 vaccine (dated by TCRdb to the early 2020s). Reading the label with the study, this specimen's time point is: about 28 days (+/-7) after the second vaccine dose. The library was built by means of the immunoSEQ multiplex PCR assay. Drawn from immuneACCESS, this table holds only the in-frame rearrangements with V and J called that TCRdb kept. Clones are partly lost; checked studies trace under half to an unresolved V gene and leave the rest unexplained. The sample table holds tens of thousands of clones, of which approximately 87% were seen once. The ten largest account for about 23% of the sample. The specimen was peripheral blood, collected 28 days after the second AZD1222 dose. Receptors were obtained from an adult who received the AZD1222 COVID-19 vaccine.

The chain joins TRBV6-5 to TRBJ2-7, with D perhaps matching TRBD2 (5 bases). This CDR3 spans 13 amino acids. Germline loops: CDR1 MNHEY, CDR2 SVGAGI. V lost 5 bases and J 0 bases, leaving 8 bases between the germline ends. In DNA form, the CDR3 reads TGTGCCAGCAGTCGGGAAATCTCCTACGAGCAGTACTTC. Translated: CASSREISYEQYF.

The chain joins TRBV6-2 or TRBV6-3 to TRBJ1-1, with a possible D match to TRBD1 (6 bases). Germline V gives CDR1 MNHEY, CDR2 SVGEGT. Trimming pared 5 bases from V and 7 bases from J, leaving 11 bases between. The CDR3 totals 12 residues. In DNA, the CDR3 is TGTGCCAGCAGTCTCCAGGGGAGTGAAGCTTTCTTT. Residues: CASSLQGSEAFF.

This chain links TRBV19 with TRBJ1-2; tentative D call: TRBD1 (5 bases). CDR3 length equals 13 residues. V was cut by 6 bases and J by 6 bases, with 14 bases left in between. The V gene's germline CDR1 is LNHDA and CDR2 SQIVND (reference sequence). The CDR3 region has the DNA TGTGCCAGTAGCCCCCAGGGCAGGGATGGCTACACCTTC. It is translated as CASSPQGRDGYTF.

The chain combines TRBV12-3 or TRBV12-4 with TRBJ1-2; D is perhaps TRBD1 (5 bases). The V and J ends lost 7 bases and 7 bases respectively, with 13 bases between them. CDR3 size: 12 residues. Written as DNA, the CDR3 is TGTGCCAGCAAACGTTCAGGGCCTGGCTACACCTTC. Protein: CASKRSGPGYTF.

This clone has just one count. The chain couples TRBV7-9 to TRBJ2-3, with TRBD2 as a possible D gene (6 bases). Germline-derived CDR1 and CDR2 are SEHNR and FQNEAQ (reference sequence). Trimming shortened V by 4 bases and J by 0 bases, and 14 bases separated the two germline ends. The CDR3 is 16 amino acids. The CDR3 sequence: CASSSWLATSTDTQYF. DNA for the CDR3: TGTGCCAGCAGCTCTTGGCTAGCGACTAGCACAGATACGCAGTATTTT.

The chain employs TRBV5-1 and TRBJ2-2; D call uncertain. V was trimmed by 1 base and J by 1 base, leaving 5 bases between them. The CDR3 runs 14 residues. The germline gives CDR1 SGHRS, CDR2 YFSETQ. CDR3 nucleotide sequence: TGCGCCAGCAGCTTGACTTTGAACACCGGGGAGCTGTTTTTT. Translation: CASSLTLNTGELFF.

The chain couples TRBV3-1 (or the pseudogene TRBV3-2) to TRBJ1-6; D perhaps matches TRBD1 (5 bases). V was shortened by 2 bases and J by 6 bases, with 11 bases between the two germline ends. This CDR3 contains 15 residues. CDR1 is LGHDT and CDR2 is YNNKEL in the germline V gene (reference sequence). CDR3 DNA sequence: TGTGCCAGCAGCCAATATCAGGGTTCTAATTCACCCCTCCACTTT. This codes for CASSQYQGSNSPLHF.

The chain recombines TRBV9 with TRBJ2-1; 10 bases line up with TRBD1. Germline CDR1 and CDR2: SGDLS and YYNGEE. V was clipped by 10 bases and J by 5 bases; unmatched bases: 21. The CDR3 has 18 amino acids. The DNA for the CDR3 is TGTGCCTCCTCCCGCCACGGGACCGGGACAGGGGACGACAATGAGCAGTTCTTC. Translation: CASSRHGTGTGDDNEQFF.

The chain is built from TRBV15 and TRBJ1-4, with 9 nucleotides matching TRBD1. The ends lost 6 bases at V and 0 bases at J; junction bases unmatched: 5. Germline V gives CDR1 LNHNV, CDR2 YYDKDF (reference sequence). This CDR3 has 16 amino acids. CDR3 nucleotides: TGTGCCACCAGGGGGACAGGGTTCGCAACTAATGAAAAACTGTTTTTT. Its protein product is CATRGTGFATNEKLFF.

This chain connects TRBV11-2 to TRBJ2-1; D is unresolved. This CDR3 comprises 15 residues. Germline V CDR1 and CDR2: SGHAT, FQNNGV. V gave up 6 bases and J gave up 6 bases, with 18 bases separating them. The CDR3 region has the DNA TGTGCCAGCAGGCAAAATTCTGGTCTAATCAATGAGCAGTTCTTC. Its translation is CASRQNSGLINEQFF.